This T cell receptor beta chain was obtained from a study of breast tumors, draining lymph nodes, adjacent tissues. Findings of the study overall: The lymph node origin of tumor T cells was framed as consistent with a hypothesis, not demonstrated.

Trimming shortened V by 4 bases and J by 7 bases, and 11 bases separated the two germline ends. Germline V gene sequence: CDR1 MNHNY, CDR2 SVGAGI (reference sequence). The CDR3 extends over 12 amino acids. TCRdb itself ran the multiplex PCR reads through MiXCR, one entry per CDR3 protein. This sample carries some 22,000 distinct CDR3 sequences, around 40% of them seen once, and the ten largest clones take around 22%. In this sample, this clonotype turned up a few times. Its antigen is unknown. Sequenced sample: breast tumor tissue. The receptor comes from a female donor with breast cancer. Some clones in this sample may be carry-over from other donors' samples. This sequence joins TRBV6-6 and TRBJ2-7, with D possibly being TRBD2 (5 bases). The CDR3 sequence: CASSSRPGEQYF. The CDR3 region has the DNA TGTGCCAGCAGTTCCAGGCCGGGGGAGCAGTACTTC.